One sample yielded the 29 T cell receptor beta chains listed below, sequenced in a study of OX40 agonist ivuxolimab in advanced cancers. Method: immunoSEQ multiplex PCR; TCRdb's copy keeps in-frame clones and lacks some. The table lists 68,000 or so clones, roughly 82% of them singletons. The input for sequencing was CD4+ or CD8+ T cells sorted from blood, taken in a trial of the OX40 agonist ivuxolimab. The receptors come from an adult with an advanced solid tumor such as melanoma, head and neck, liver or kidney cancer.

By share, this clone counts as medium-sized. The chain uses TRBV10-3 and TRBJ1-1; D is unresolved. This CDR3 is 14 amino acids long. V was pared by 1 base and J by 1 base, with 7 bases between. Germline CDR1 ENHRY, CDR2 SYGVKD. Written as DNA, the CDR3 is TGTGCCATCAGTGAGTTTACGGGGAACACTGAAGCTTTCTTT. Amino acid sequence: CAISEFTGNTEAFF.

This clone appeared a single time. The rearrangement links TRBV30 to TRBJ1-5, with D possibly matching TRBD1 (5 bases). Germline V gene sequence: CDR1 GTSNPN, CDR2 SVGIG (reference sequence). The CDR3 runs 15 residues. V was clipped by 5 bases and J by 0 bases, with 14 bases between them. The CDR3 region is CAWAPRDHSNQPQHF. DNA for the CDR3: TGTGCCTGGGCTCCCCGGGACCATAGCAATCAGCCCCAGCATTTT. Using reference TRBV30 and TRBJ1-5 for the parts outside the CDR3, the full variable domain is SQTIHQWPATLVQPVGSPLSLECTVEGTSNPNLYWYRQAAGRGLQLLFYSVGIGQISSEVPQNLSASRPQDRQFILSSKKLLLSDSGFYLCAWAPRDHSNQPQHFGDGTRLSIL.

The chain carries TRBV5-5 and TRBJ2-7, with D tentatively TRBD1 (5 bases). The CDR3 is made up of 15 amino acids. The V end lost 1 base, the J end lost 3 bases, and 14 bases lay between the germline ends. Germline CDR1 is SGHKS and CDR2 is YYEKEE (reference sequence). CDR3 DNA: TGTGCCAGCAGCTTGATCCCCGGCAGGGACTACGAGCAGTACGTC. Amino acids: CASSLIPGRDYEQYV.

V gene TRBV7-2 combines with J gene TRBJ2-5, with D perhaps matching TRBD2 (5 bases). The ends were cut back, 0 bases at V and 5 bases at J, with 13 bases in the middle. The CDR3 covers 15 residues. The germline V gene has CDR1 SGHTA and CDR2 FQGNSA. CDR3: CASSLALFPGETQYF. The CDR3 DNA is TGTGCCAGCAGCTTAGCGCTGTTCCCGGGGGAGACCCAGTACTTC.

The J gene is TRBJ2-1, the V gene TRBV19, with TRBD1 identical over 9 bases. Per the germline V gene, CDR1 is LNHDA and CDR2 is SQIVND (reference sequence). With V trimmed by 7 bases and J by 9 bases, 4 bases remained unmatched. The CDR3 has 12 residues. The CDR3 nucleotides are TGTGCCAGTAAGGGACAGGGATTTGAGCAGTTCTTC. This translates into CASKGQGFEQFF.

The chain combines TRBV4-1 with TRBJ2-5; 10 positions match TRBD1. Near its end, the DNA agrees better with TRBJ2-7, so the J call may be wrong. The CDR3 spans 17 residues. CDR1 MGHRA and CDR2 YSYEKL come from the germline V gene. The chain's CDR3 is CASSQDAVMTGGNEQYF. CDR3 bases: TGCGCCAGCAGCCAAGATGCGGTAATGACAGGGGGCAACGAGCAGTACTTC.

V gene TRBV5-4 combines with J gene TRBJ1-5; D is undetermined. Germline V gene lookup returns CDR1 SGHNT and CDR2 YYREEE (reference sequence). CDR3 length: 13 amino acids. Trimming stripped 0 bases from V and 4 bases from J, with 5 bases between. The CDR3 nucleotides are TGTGCCAGCAGCTTGGGAAGGAATCAGCCCCAGCATTTT. This gives the protein CASSLGRNQPQHF.

This rearrangement joins TRBV2 to TRBJ2-7; 11 bases are a match to TRBD2. This CDR3 spans 15 amino acids. CDR1 and CDR2 from the germline V gene are SNHLY and FYNNEI. V dropped 6 bases and J dropped 4; count of bases not matched to a gene: 8. CDR3 sequence reads: CASRPGLAGTYEQYF. CDR3 in DNA: TGTGCCAGCAGACCAGGACTAGCGGGCACTTACGAGCAGTACTTC. Combining the CDR3 with reference TRBV2 and TRBJ2-7 gives the whole variable domain EPEVTQTPSHQVTQMGQEVILRCVPISNHLYFYWYRQILGQKVEFLVSFYNNEISEKSEIFDDQFSVERPDGSNFTLKIRSTKLEDSAMYFCASRPGLAGTYEQYFGPGTRLTVT.

This chain uses TRBV21-1 with TRBJ2-7; the table's D call TRBD1 went unverified against the DNA. TRBV21-1 is described as a pseudogene. The CDR3 loop spans 18 amino acids. The CDR3 DNA sequence: TGTGCCAGCAGCAAAGTCGGCAGGCCCAGCCCTTTATCCTACGAGCAGTACGTC. As protein: CASSKVGRPSPLSYEQYV.

The chain joins TRBV2 to TRBJ2-5; TRBD1 agrees at 7 bases. This CDR3 comprises 14 residues. Germline CDR1 reads SNHLY; CDR2 reads FYNNEI. V lost 5 bases and J lost 1; bases outside the gene matches: 4. The CDR3 loop is CASSLQGFQETQYF. In nucleotides, the CDR3 is TGTGCCAGCAGTCTACAGGGGTTCCAAGAGACCCAGTACTTC.

J is TRBJ1-6 and V is TRBV5-1; 7 bases fit TRBD1. Germline CDR1 is SGHRS and CDR2 is YFSETQ. CDR3 size: 15 residues. J gave up 7 bases and V 4 bases, and 8 bases lay outside the gene matches. In DNA, the CDR3 is TGCGCCAGCAGCAGAGACAGGGTTGGGAATTCACCCCTCCACTTT. Amino acid sequence: CASSRDRVGNSPLHF.

The genes are TRBV5-1 and TRBJ2-7; D possibly uses TRBD1 or TRBD2 (5 bases each). From germline, CDR1 is SGHRS and CDR2 YFSETQ. The CDR3 has 14 residues. The ends were cut back, 4 bases at V and 3 bases at J, with 14 bases in the middle. The CDR3 nucleotides read TGCGCCAGCAGCCCCCCGTGGGACGGCTACGAGCAGTACGTC. Amino acid sequence: CASSPPWDGYEQYV.

V is TRBV4-2 and J is TRBJ2-3; 14 nucleotides line up with TRBD2. Trimming took 5 bases from V and 1 from J; bases not matched to a gene: 11. The CDR3 consists of 19 residues. Germline V lookup: CDR1 LGHNA, CDR2 YNFKEQ. The CDR3 nucleotides are TGTGCCAGCAGCTTGGCCGGGACTAGCGGGAGCTTAGGCACAGATACGCAGTATTTT. Residues: CASSLAGTSGSLGTDTQYF.

This chain connects TRBV5-1 to TRBJ2-5; TRBD1 might be the D (6 bases). Germline-derived CDR1 and CDR2 are SGHRS and YFSETQ. Trimming stripped 6 bases from V and 4 bases from J, with 10 bases between. The CDR3 is 12 amino acids. The CDR3 nucleotides are TGCGCCAGCAACCACAGGGCAGAGACCCAGTACTTC. It yields the protein CASNHRAETQYF.

The gene calls are TRBV7-2 and TRBJ2-7; D remains ambiguous. Trimming pared 3 bases from V and 5 bases from J, leaving 5 bases between. The germline CDR1 and CDR2 sequences are SGHTA and FQGNSA. This CDR3 comprises 11 residues. The CDR3 nucleotides are TGTGCCAGCAGCTTGGCGAACGAGCAGTACTTC. This encodes CASSLANEQYF.

The count of this clone is one. The chain couples TRBV5-1 to TRBJ1-1; tentative D call: TRBD1 (5 bases). The V gene's germline CDR1 is SGHRS and CDR2 YFSETQ. The V end was cut by 1 base, the J end by 10 bases, with 17 bases between. The CDR3 loop spans 14 amino acids. CDR3 amino acids: CASSLSSGPNGAFF. As DNA, the CDR3 is TGCGCCAGCAGCTTGTCTTCAGGGCCCAACGGAGCTTTCTTT.

This chain connects TRBV19 to TRBJ2-3, with 7 bases that match TRBD2. Germline trimming cut 5 bases from V and 0 bases from J; bases unmatched to any gene: 11. In germline, CDR1 is LNHDA, CDR2 SQIVND (reference sequence). The CDR3 spans 17 residues. The chain's CDR3 is CASSSRTAGTSTDTQYF. The DNA for the CDR3 is TGTGCCAGTAGTTCGCGTACAGCGGGAACTAGCACAGATACGCAGTATTTT.

The CDR3, as DNA: TGCGCCAGCAGCTTGTCAGGGGTCCTAAATCAGCCCCAGCATTTT. Its translation: CASSLSGVLNQPQHF. The chain has TRBV5-1 and TRBJ1-5, with a weak D call TRBD1 (6 bases). The length of the CDR3 is 15 residues. Trimming shortened V by 1 base and J by 4 bases, and 12 bases separated the two germline ends. Per germline, CDR1 SGHRS and CDR2 YFSETQ.

V and J are TRBV5-1 and TRBJ2-5; TRBD2 matches 11 bases. With V trimmed by 1 base and J by 5 bases, 7 bases remained unmatched. CDR1 is SGHRS, CDR2 YFSETQ, per germline. This CDR3 is built from 16 residues. The CDR3, as DNA: TGCGCCAGCAGCTTGCCTAGCGGGAGGTGGGACGAGACCCAGTACTTC. Translating it yields CASSLPSGRWDETQYF.

The chain carries TRBV11-3 and TRBJ2-1; D is perhaps TRBD1 or TRBD2 (5 bases each). V dropped 1 base and J dropped 2 bases, with 9 bases sitting between them. Germline V lookup: CDR1 SGHNT, CDR2 YENEEA. CDR3 size: 15 residues. CDR3 bases: TGTGCCAGCAGCTTAGCTGGGGGTCCCTACAATGAGCAGTTCTTC. Protein sequence: CASSLAGGPYNEQFF.

The chain joins TRBV5-1 to TRBJ2-3, with TRBD2 matching 8 bases. The ends lost 3 bases at V and 2 bases at J; junction bases unmatched: 8. Per the germline V gene, CDR1 is SGHRS and CDR2 is YFSETQ. This CDR3 spans 16 amino acids. This chain's CDR3 is CASSSAGARYTDTQYF. The CDR3, as DNA: TGCGCCAGCAGCTCAGCGGGGGCTCGTTACACAGATACGCAGTATTTT.

This sequence joins TRBV9 and TRBJ2-5, with a possible D match to TRBD1 (5 bases). CDR1 is SGDLS, CDR2 YYNGEE, per germline. This CDR3 is built from 15 residues. Trimming removed 4 bases at V and 0 bases at J, with 13 bases between. The CDR3 protein is CASSPFDSYQETQYF. CDR3 DNA sequence: TGTGCCAGCAGCCCCTTTGACAGCTACCAAGAGACCCAGTACTTC.

V and J are TRBV9 and TRBJ1-1; D is uncertain. The CDR3 length is 15 residues. Germline V CDR1 and CDR2: SGDLS, YYNGEE. V lost 0 bases and J 0 bases, leaving 9 bases between the germline ends. CDR3 protein: CASSVGPEVNTEAFF. For the CDR3, the DNA is TGTGCCAGCAGCGTAGGCCCCGAAGTGAACACTGAAGCTTTCTTT.

The chain couples TRBV7-3 to TRBJ2-3; 8 nucleotides line up with TRBD1. Germline V gene data show CDR1 as SGHTA and CDR2 as FQGTGA. This CDR3 spans 14 amino acids. Trimming at V came to 5 bases and at J to 1 base, leaving 2 bases not matched to a gene. The CDR3 protein is CASSPTGGTDTQYF. CDR3 coding DNA: TGTGCCAGCAGCCCGACAGGGGGCACAGATACGCAGTATTTT. Complete variable domain (other parts from reference TRBV7-3 and TRBJ2-3): GAGVSQTPSNKVTEKGKYVELRCDPISGHTALYWYRQSLGQGPEFLIYFQGTGAADDSGLPNDRFFAVRPEGSVSTLKIQRTERGDSAVYLCASSPTGGTDTQYFGPGTRLTVL.

The chain joins TRBV6-5 to TRBJ2-5, with D unresolved. TRBJ2-7 explains the end of the DNA better; the J call may be wrong. The CDR3 has 14 amino acids. Germline lookup yields CDR1 MNHEY and CDR2 SVGAGI. The CDR3 sequence is CASSLRTDSYEQYF. The CDR3 region has the DNA TGTGCCAGCAGTCTTCGGACGGACTCCTACGAGCAGTACTTC.

The CDR3 spells CASSISDRANTEAFF. CDR3 in DNA: TGTGCCAGTAGTATTAGTGACAGGGCGAACACTGAAGCTTTCTTT. The rearrangement joins TRBV19 to TRBJ1-1, with 7 bases fitting TRBD1. The V gene end was trimmed by 3 bases and the J gene end by 1 base; junction bases not matched to a gene: 5. Per germline, CDR1 LNHDA and CDR2 SQIVND (reference sequence). The CDR3 has 15 residues.

As concerns this clone: Distinct nucleotide sequences in the sample also encode this CDR3. The rearrangement joins TRBV18 to TRBJ2-2; D gene ambiguous. V was clipped by 0 bases and J by 4 bases, with 3 bases between them. CDR1 is KGHSH and CDR2 is LQKENI in the germline V gene. The CDR3 length is 13 residues. The CDR3 DNA reads as TGTGCCAGCTCACCACCCAGCACCGGGGAGCTGTTTTTT. Translation: CASSPPSTGELFF. Supplemented by reference TRBV18 and TRBJ2-2, the full variable domain reads NAGVMQNPRHLVRRRGQEARLRCSPMKGHSHVYWYRQLPEEGLKFMVYLQKENIIDESGMPKERFSAEFPKEGPSILRIQQVVRGDSAAYFCASSPPSTGELFFGEGSRLTVL.

CDR3 sequence reads: CASSRDPEGGGYTF. CDR3 bases: TGTGCCAGCAGCAGAGACCCGGAGGGGGGGGGCTACACCTTC. The gene calls are TRBV6-6 and TRBJ1-2; D possibly corresponds to TRBD1 (6 bases). With 6 bases removed from V and 8 bases from J, the gap between germline ends came to 19 bases. This CDR3 is 14 amino acids long. Germline V lookup: CDR1 MNHNY, CDR2 SVGAGI (reference sequence).

The V call is TRBV4-1, the J call TRBJ2-7; 10 nucleotides align to TRBD1. From germline, CDR1 is MGHRA and CDR2 YSYEKL. CDR3 size: 15 residues. The junction had 9 bases not matched to a gene; V was cut back by 4 bases and J by 6 bases. The CDR3 protein is CASSRERQGAGEQYF. CDR3 DNA: TGCGCCAGCAGCCGAGAAAGACAGGGGGCGGGCGAGCAGTACTTC.